The clone carrying this TCR beta chain was seen only once. This specimen belongs to a study of T cells in Graves' hyperthyroidism and ophthalmopathy. V lost 0 bases and J lost 5, with 16 bases in between. This CDR3 region has 15 residues. Per the germline V gene, CDR1 is GTSNPN and CDR2 is SVGIG (reference sequence). Amplified TCR beta CDR3 regions derived from RNA transcripts. A first-round RT-PCR of the TCR CDR3 used the HTBI primer set. A single record per CDR3 protein comes from TCRdb applying MiXCR to the multiplex PCR reads. The sample lists a few hundred thousand distinct CDR3 sequences; 35% to 55% were seen once.

Sequencing was carried out using peripheral blood or thyroid tissue (not recorded which). The rearrangement links TRBV30 to TRBJ1-2; D uncertain. The sequence derives from a woman aged 18-29 years with Graves' hyperthyroidism. The CDR3 protein is CAWSVHGIKDYGYTF. DNA of the CDR3: TGTGCCTGGAGTGTACACGGCATCAAAGATTATGGCTACACCTTC.